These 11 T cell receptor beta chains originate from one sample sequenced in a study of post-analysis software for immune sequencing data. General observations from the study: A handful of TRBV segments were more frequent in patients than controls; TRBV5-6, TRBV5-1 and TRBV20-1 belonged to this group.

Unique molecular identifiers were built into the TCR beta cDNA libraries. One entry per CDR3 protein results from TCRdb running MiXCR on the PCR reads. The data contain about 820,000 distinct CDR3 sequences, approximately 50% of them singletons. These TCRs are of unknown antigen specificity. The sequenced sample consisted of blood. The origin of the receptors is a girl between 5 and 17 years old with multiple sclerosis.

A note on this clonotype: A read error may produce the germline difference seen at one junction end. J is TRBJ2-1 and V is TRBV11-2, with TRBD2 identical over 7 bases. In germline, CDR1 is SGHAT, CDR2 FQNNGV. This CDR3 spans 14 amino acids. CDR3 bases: TGTGCCAGCAGCTTACTTACCGGGGGGAATGTGCAGTTCTTC. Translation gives CASSLLTGGNVQFF. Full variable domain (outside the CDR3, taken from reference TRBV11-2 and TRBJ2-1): EAGVAQSPRYKIIEKRQSVAFWCNPISGHATLYWYQQILGQGPKLLIQFQNNGVVDDSQLPKDRFSAERLKGVDSTLKIQPAKLEDSAVYLCASSLLTGGNVQFFGPGTRLTVL.

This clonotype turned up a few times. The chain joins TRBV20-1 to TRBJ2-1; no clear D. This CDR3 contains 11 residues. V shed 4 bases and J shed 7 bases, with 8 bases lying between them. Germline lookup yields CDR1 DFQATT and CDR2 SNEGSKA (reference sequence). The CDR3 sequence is CSAIPWNEQFF. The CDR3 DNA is TGCAGTGCTATCCCTTGGAATGAGCAGTTCTTC.

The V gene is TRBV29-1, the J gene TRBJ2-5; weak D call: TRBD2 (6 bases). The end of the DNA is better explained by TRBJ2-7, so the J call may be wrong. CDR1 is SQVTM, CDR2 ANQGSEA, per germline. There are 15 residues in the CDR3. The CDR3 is CSVDVGFGTFYEQYF. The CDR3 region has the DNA TGCAGCGTTGATGTGGGGTTCGGGACTTTCTACGAGCAGTACTTC.

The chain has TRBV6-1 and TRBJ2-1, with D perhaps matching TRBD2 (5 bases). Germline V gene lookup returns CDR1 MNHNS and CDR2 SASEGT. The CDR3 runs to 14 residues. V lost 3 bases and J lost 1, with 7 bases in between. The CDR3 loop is CASSDGKSYNEQFF. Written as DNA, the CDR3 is TGTGCCAGCAGTGACGGGAAGTCCTACAATGAGCAGTTCTTC.

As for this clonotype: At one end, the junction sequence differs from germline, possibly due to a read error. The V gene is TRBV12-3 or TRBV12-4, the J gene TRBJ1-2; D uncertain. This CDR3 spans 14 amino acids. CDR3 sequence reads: CASSLAGRNYGYIF. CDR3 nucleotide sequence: TGTGCCAGCAGTTTAGCGGGTCGTAACTATGGCTACATCTTC.

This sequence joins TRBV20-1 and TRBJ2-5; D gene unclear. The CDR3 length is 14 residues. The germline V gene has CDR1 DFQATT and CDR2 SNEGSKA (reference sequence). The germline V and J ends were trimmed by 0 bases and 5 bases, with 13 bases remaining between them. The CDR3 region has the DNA TGCAGTGCTAGAGATCCGAGGAAGCTCGAGACCCAGTACTTC. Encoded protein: CSARDPRKLETQYF.

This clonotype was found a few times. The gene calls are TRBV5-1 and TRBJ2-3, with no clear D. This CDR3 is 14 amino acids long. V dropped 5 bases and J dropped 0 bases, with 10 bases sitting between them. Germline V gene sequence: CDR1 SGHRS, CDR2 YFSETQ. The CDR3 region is CASSFPDSTDTQYF. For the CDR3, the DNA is TGCGCCAGCAGTTTCCCGGACAGCACAGATACGCAGTATTTT. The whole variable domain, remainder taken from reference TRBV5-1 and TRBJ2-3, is KAGVTQTPRYLIKTRGQQVTLSCSPISGHRSVSWYQQTPGQGLQFLFEYFSETQRNKGNFPGRFSGRQFSNSRSEMNVSTLELGDSALYLCASSFPDSTDTQYFGPGTRLTVL.

The CDR3: CASSPSVSKYNEQFF. The CDR3 DNA sequence: TGTGCCAGCAGCCCTAGCGTCTCGAAGTACAATGAGCAGTTCTTC. The V and J genes are TRBV6-5 and TRBJ2-1, with D possibly matching TRBD2 (6 bases). Germline assignment: CDR1 MNHEY and CDR2 SVGAGI. This CDR3 region has 15 residues. V was cut by 6 bases and J by 4 bases, with 16 bases left in between.

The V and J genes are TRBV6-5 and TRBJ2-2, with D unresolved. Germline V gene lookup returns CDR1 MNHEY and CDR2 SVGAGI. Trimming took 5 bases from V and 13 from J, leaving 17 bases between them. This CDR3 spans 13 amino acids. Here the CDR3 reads CASSPGSLKWLFF. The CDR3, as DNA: TGTGCCAGCAGTCCAGGATCCCTTAAATGGCTGTTTTTT.

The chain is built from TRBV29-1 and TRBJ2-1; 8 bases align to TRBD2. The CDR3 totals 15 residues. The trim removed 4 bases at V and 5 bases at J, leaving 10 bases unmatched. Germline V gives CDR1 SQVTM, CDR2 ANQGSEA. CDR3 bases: TGCAGCGTTGCCCGGGGAGCGGGGGAAGACAATGAGCAGTTCTTC. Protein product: CSVARGAGEDNEQFF.

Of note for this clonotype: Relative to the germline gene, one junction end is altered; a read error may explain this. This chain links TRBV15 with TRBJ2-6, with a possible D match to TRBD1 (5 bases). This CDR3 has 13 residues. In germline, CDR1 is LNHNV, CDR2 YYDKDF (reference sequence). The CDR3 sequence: CATSISGASVLTF. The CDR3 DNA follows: TGTGCCACCAGCATCTCTGGGGCCAGCGTCCTGACTTTC.